This T cell receptor beta chain stems from a study of cytomegalovirus exposure and HLA in healthy donors. Overall study results and limits: Cytomegalovirus association was assigned to about 150 TCR beta chains. For TCR beta chains, V- and J-gene trimming was later linked to a missense DCLRE1C variant.

Primers included in the PCR were 60 Vbeta and 13 Jbeta primers. Clones were read by immunoSEQ multiplex PCR, and TCRdb kept only the in-frame ones, dropping some. The sample lists 220,000 or so clones, more than 75% occurring once. Trimming shortened V by 2 bases and J by 5 bases, and 15 bases separated the two germline ends. The CDR3 length is 15 residues. Germline CDR1 reads MNHEY; CDR2 reads SVGAGI. Notes on this clone: The antigen remains unidentified.

The source is a woman between 35 and 50 years old in good health and CMV-seronegative. The genes are TRBV6-5 and TRBJ2-5; D possibly corresponds to TRBD2 (5 bases). What was sequenced was PBMCs. The CDR3 coding sequence is TGTGCCAGCAGTTACGGTAGTAGCGTGAGCGAGACCCAGTACTTC. Its protein is CASSYGSSVSETQYF.